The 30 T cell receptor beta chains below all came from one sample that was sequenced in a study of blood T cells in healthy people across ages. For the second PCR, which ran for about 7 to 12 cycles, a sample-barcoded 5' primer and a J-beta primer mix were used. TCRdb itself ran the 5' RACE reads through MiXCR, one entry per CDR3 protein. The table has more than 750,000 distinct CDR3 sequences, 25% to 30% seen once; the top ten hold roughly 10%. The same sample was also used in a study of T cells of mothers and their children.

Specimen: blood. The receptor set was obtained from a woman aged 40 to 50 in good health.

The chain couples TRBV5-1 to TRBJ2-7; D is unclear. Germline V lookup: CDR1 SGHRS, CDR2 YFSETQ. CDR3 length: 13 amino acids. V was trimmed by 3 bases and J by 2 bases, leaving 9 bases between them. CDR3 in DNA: TGCGCCAGCAGCTCGACGGACCCCTACGAGCAGTACTTC. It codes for CASSSTDPYEQYF.

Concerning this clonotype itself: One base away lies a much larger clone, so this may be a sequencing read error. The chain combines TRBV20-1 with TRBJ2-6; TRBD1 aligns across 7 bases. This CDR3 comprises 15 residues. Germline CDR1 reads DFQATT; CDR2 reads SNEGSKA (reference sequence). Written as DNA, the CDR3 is TGCAGTGCTAGGGCAGGGGGATCTGGGGCCAACGTCCCGACTTTC. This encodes CSARAGGSGANVPTF.

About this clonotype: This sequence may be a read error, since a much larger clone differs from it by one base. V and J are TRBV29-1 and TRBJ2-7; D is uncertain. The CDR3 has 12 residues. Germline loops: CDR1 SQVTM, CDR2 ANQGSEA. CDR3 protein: CNVGVRSYEQYF. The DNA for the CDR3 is TGCAACGTTGGGGTCCGGAGCTACGAGCAGTACTTC.

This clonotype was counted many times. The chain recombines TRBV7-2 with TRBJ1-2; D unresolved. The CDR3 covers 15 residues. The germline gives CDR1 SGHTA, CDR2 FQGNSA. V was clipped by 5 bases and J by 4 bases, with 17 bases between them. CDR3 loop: CASSPFPIPSYGYTF. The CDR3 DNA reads TGTGCCAGCAGCCCATTTCCGATACCCAGCTATGGCTACACCTTC. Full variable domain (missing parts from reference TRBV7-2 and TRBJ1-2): GAGVSQSPSNKVTEKGKDVELRCDPISGHTALYWYRQSLGQGLEFLIYFQGNSAPDKSGLPSDRFSAERTGGSVSTLTIQRTQQEDSAVYLCASSPFPIPSYGYTFGSGTRLTVV.

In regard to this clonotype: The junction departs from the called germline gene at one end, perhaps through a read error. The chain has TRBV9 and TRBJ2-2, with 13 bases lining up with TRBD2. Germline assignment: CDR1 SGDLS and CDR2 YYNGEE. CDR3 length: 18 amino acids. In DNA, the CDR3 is TGTGCCAGCAGCTTCACTAGCGGGGGGGCATGGAACACCGGGGAGCGGTTTTTT. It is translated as CASSFTSGGAWNTGERFF.

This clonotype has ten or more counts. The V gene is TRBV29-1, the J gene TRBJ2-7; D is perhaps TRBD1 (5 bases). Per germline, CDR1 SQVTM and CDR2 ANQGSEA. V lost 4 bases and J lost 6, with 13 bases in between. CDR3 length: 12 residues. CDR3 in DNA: TGCAGCGTTGTCATCAGGGCCGGCGAGCAGTACTTC. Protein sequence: CSVVIRAGEQYF.

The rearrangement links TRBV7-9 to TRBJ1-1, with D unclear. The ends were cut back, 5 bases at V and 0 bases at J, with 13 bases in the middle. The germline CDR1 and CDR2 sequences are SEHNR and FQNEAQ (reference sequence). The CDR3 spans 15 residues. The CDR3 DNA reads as TGTGCCAGCAGCCCGTCGGGAAGTATGAACACTGAAGCTTTCTTT. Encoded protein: CASSPSGSMNTEAFF.

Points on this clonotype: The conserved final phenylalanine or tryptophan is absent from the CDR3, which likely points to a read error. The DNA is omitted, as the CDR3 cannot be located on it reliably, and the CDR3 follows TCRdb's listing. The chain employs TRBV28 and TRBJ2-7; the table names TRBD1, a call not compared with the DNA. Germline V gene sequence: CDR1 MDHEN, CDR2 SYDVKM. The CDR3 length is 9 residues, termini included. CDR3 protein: CASGQQGPP.

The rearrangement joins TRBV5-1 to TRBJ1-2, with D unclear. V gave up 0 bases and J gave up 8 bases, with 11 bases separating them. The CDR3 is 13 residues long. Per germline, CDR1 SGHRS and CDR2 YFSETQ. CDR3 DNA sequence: TGCGCCAGCAGCTTGGGCCCCTCGGAGGGCTACACCTTC. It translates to CASSLGPSEGYTF. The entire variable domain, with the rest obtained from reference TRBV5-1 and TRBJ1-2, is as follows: KAGVTQTPRYLIKTRGQQVTLSCSPISGHRSVSWYQQTPGQGLQFLFEYFSETQRNKGNFPGRFSGRQFSNSRSEMNVSTLELGDSALYLCASSLGPSEGYTFGSGTRLTVV.

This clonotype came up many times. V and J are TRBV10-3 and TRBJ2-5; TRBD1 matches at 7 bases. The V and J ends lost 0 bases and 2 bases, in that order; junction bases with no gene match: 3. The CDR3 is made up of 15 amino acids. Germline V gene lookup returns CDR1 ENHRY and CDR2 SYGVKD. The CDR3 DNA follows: TGTGCCATCAGTGAGTCGACGGGACAGCAAGAGACCCAGTACTTC. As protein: CAISESTGQQETQYF.

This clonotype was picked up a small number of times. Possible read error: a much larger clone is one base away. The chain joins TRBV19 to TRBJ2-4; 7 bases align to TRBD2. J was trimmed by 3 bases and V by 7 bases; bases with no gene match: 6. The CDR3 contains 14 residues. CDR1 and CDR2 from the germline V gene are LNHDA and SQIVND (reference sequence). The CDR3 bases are TGTGCCAGTATGAGCGCGGGGGACAAAAACATTCAGTACTTC. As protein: CASMSAGDKNIQYF. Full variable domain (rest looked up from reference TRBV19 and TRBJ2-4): DGGITQSPKYLFRKEGQNVTLSCEQNLNHDAMYWYRQDPGQGLRLIYYSQIVNDFQKGDIAEGYSVSREKKESFPLTVTSAQKNPTAFYLCASMSAGDKNIQYFGAGTRLSVL.

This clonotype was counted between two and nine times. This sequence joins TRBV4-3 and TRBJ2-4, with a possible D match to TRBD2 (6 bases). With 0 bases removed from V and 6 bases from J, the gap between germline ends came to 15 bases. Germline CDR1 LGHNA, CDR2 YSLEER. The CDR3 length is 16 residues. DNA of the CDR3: TGCGCCAGCAGCCAAGATCGGGACTCGGGCCGAAACATTCAGTACTTC. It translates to CASSQDRDSGRNIQYF.

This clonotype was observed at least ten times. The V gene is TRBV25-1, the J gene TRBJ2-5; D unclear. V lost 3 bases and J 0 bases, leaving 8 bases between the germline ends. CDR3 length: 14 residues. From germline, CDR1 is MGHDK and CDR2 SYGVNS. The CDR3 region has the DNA TGTGCCAGCAGTGAGTTTGGCTACCAAGAGACCCAGTACTTC. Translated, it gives CASSEFGYQETQYF.

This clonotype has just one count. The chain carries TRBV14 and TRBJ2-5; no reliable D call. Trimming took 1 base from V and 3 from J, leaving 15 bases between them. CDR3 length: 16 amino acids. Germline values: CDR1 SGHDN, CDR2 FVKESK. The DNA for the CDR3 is TGTGCCAGCAGCCAAGTGCCAGCGATTTCGAAAGAGACCCAGTACTTC. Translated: CASSQVPAISKETQYF.

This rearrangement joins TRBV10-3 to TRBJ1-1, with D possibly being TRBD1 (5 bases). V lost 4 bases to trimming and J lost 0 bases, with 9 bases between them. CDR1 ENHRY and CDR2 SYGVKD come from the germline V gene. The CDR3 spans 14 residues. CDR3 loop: CAISVGRMNTEAFF. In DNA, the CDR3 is TGTGCCATCAGTGTGGGGCGGATGAACACTGAAGCTTTCTTT.

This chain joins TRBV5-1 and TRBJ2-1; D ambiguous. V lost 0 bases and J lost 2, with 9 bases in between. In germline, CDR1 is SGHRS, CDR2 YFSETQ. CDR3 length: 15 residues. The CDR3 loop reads CASSLAGSPYNEQFF. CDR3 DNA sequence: TGCGCCAGCAGCTTGGCAGGCAGCCCCTACAATGAGCAGTTCTTC.

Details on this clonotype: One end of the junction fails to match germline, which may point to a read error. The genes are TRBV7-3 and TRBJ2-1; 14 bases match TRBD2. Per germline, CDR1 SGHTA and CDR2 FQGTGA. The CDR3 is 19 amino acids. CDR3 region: CASNLGLAGGRSSYNEQFF. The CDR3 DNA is TGTGCCAGCAACTTAGGACTAGCGGGGGGCCGTAGCTCCTACAATGAGCAGTTCTTC.

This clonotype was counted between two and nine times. CDR3 in amino acids: CASSPGTGVFGYTF. CDR3 nucleotide sequence: TGTGCCAGCAGCCCCGGGACAGGGGTATTTGGCTACACCTTC. The chain carries TRBV7-9 and TRBJ1-2, with 10 bases matching TRBD1. Germline CDR1 reads SEHNR; CDR2 reads FQNEAQ (reference sequence). The CDR3 is 14 amino acids. V dropped 5 bases and J dropped 7; count of bases not matched to a gene: 7.

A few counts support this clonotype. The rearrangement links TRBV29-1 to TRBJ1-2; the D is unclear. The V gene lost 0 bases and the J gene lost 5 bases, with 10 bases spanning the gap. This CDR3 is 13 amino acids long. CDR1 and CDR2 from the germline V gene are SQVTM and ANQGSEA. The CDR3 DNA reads TGCAGCGTTGAAGACCCAATGGCTTATGGCTACACCTTC. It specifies CSVEDPMAYGYTF.

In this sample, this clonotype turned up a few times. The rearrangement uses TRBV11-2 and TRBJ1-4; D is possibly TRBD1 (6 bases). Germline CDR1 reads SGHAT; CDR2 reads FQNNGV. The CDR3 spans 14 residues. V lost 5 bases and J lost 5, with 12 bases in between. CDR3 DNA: TGTGCCAGCAGCGTTACAGGGATAAATGAAAAACTGTTTTTT. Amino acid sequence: CASSVTGINEKLFF.

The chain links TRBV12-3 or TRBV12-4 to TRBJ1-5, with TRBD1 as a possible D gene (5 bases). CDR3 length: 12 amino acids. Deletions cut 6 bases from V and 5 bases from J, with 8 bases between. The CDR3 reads CASSREDQPQHF. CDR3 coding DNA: TGTGCCAGCAGCAGGGAGGATCAGCCCCAGCATTTT.

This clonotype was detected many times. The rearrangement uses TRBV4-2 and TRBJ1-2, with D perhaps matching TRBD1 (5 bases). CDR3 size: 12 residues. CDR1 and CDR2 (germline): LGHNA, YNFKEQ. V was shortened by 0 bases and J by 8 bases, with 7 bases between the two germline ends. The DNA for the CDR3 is TGTGCCAGCAGCCAAGAAAAGGGGGGCTACACCTTC. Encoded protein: CASSQEKGGYTF.

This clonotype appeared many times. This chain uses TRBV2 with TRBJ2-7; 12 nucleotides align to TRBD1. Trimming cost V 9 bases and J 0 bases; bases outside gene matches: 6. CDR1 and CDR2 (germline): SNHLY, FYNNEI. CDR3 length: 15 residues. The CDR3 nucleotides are TGTGCCAGTCTACGGGGACAGGGGGCCTCCTACGAGCAGTACTTC. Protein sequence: CASLRGQGASYEQYF.

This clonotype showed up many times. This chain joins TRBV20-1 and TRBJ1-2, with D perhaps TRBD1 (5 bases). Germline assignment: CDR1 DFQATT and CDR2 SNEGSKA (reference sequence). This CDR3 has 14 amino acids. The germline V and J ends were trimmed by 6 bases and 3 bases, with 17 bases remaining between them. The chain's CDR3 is CSARPGTNDYGYTF. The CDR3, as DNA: TGCAGTGCAAGACCCGGGACGAATGACTATGGCTACACCTTC.

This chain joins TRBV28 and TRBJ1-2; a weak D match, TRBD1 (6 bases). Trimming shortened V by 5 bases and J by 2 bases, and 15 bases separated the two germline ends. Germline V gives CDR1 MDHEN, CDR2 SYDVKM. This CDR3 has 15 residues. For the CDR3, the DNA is TGTGCCAGCAGTCCCAGAATCGGGACAAACTATGGCTACACCTTC. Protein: CASSPRIGTNYGYTF.

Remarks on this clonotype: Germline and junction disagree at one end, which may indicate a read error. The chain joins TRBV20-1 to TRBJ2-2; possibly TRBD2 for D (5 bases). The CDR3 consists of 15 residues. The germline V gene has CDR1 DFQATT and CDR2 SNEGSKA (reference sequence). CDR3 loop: CSARGPPVNTGELFF. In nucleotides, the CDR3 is TGCAGTGCCAGAGGGCCGCCGGTGAACACCGGGGAGCTGTTTTTT.

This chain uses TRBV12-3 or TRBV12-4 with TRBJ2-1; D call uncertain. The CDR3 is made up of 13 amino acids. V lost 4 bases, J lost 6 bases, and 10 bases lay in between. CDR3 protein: CASSYRPSNEQFF. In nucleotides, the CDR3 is TGTGCCAGCAGTTACCGCCCGAGCAATGAGCAGTTCTTC.

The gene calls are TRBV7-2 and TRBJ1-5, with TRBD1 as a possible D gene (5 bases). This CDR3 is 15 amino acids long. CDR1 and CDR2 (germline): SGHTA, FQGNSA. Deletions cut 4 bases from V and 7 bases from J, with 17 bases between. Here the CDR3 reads CASSSGTVEDQPQHF. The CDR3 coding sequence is TGTGCCAGCAGCTCCGGGACCGTAGAGGACCAGCCCCAGCATTTT.

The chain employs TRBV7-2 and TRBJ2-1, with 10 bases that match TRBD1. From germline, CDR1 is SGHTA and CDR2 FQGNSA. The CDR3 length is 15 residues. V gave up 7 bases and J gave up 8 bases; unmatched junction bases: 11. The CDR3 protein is CASTMGGTGEDEQFF. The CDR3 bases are TGTGCCAGCACCATGGGGGGGACAGGGGAGGATGAGCAGTTCTTC.

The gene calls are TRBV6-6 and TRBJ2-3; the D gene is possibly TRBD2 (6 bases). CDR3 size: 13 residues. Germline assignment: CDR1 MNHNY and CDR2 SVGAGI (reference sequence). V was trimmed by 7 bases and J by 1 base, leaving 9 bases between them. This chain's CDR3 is CASTGLGTDTQYF. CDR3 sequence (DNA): TGTGCCAGCACGGGACTGGGCACAGATACGCAGTATTTT.